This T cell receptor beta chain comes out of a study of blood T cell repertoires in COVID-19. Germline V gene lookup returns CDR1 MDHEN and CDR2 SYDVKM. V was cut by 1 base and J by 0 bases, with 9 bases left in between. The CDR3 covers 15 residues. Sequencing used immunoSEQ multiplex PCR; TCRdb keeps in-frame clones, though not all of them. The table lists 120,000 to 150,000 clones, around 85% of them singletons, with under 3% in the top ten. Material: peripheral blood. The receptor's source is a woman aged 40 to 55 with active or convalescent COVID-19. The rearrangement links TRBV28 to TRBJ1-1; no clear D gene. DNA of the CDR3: TGTGCCAGCAGTTTATCGGGAAGGTTGAACACTGAAGCTTTCTTT. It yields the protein CASSLSGRLNTEAFF.